A selection of T cell receptor beta chains follows, all from one sample in a study of CD8+ T cells in alopecia areata. Data came from immunoSEQ multiplex PCR; TCRdb stores just in-frame clones and leaves some out. This sample has around 150,000 clones; approximately 85% occur once, and the top ten carry approximately 25%. The material was CD8+ T cells sorted from blood, obtained at week 4, from a patient treated with tofacitinib. These receptor sequences come from a human donor with alopecia areata. The CDR3 runs from the conserved cysteine through the conserved F or W. Fields, in order: J gene, V gene, D gene, clone size, CDR3 protein, CDR3 DNA. The D gene is left open where the match is weak. The size field is filled for only some rows; it gives once, few, many or a size class.

TRBJ2-5,TRBV5-1,TRBD1,once,CASSLGQLYLGETQYF,TGCGCCAGCAGCCTGGGACAGCTCTACCTGGGAGAGACCCAGTACTTC
TRBJ1-2,TRBV4-1,.,.,CASSQAKGNNYGYTF,TGCGCCAGCAGCCAAGCTAAGGGAAATAACTATGGCTACACCTTC
TRBJ1-1,TRBV6-5,.,.,CASSYSGLGDTEAFF,TGTGCCAGCAGTTACTCGGGCCTGGGAGACACTGAAGCTTTCTTT
TRBJ2-1,TRBV4-1,TRBD1,.,CASSPRGSGTGVHEQFF,TGCGCCAGCAGCCCAAGGGGGTCCGGGACAGGGGTCCATGAGCAGTTCTTC
TRBJ2-1,TRBV6-1,TRBD2,few,CASSGPLAGETYNEQFF,TGTGCCAGCAGTGGACCCTTAGCGGGGGAGACCTACAATGAGCAGTTCTTC
TRBJ2-3,TRBV30,TRBD2,.,CAWIPSGGASDTQYF,TGTGCCTGGATCCCCAGCGGGGGGGCGTCAGATACGCAGTATTTT
TRBJ2-1,TRBV29-1,TRBD1,.,CSVDRGTGVSYNEQFF,TGCAGCGTTGACCGCGGGACAGGGGTTAGCTACAATGAGCAGTTCTTC
TRBJ2-1,TRBV5-1,.,.,CASSLGGGYNEQFF,TGCGCCAGCAGCTTAGGAGGGGGCTACAATGAGCAGTTCTTC
TRBJ1-1,TRBV27,.,once,CASRVGRVAEAFF,TGTGCCAGCAGAGTAGGTCGTGTCGCTGAAGCTTTCTTT
TRBJ2-7,TRBV29-1,TRBD1,.,CSVEDTDRAYEQYF,TGCAGCGTTGAAGATACGGACAGGGCCTACGAGCAGTACTTC
TRBJ2-1,TRBV7-9,.,.,CASSPGWSSYNEQFF,TGTGCCAGCAGCCCGGGCTGGAGCTCCTACAATGAGCAGTTCTTC
TRBJ2-2,TRBV2,.,few,CASRGGQMSLNTGELFF,TGTGCCAGCAGGGGGGGACAGATGAGCCTTAACACCGGGGAGCTGTTTTTT
TRBJ2-2,TRBV5-8,.,.,CASSYREPGELFF,TGTGCCAGCAGCTACAGGGAGCCCGGGGAGCTGTTTTTT
TRBJ2-1,TRBV10-2,.,.,CASSDPPGSYNEQFF,TGCGCCAGCAGTGATCCACCGGGATCCTACAATGAGCAGTTCTTC
TRBJ2-2,TRBV4-1,TRBD2,.,CASSQLAGETGELFF,TGCGCCAGCAGCCAACTAGCGGGGGAGACCGGGGAGCTGTTTTTT
TRBJ1-1,TRBV6-5,.,.,CASSRGRGVNTEAFF,TGTGCCAGCAGCCGGGGACGAGGGGTAAACACTGAAGCTTTCTTT
TRBJ2-2,TRBV29-1,TRBD1,few,CSAGTGGPGELFF,TGCAGCGCCGGAACAGGGGGCCCCGGGGAGCTGTTTTTT
TRBJ2-1,TRBV14,TRBD1,.,CASSPRQGIGNEQFF,TGTGCCAGCAGCCCGCGACAGGGGATTGGGAATGAGCAGTTCTTC
TRBJ2-5,TRBV6-6,TRBD2,.,CARERGTLQETQYF,TGTGCCAGAGAGCGGGGGACCCTCCAAGAGACCCAGTACTTC
TRBJ1-4,TRBV6-5,.,.,CASSTGTTVGEKLFF,TGTGCCAGCAGTACCGGGACAACCGTGGGTGAAAAACTGTTTTTT
TRBJ2-5,TRBV27,TRBD1,.,CASSLNTGGGRETQYF,TGTGCCAGCAGTTTAAACACAGGGGGAGGAAGGGAGACCCAGTACTTC
TRBJ2-7,TRBV7-2,TRBD1,.,CASSSDRAPYEQYF,TGTGCCAGCAGCAGCGACAGGGCCCCCTACGAGCAGTACTTC
TRBJ2-3,TRBV4-1,.,.,CASSQEERTDTQYF,TGCGCCAGCAGCCAAGAGGAAAGGACAGATACGCAGTATTTT
TRBJ2-5,TRBV7-2,.,.,CASSSSSGIQETQYF,TGTGCCAGCAGCTCCTCGTCAGGGATCCAAGAGACCCAGTACTTC
TRBJ2-7,TRBV27,.,once,CASSLRSEYEQYF,TGTGCCAGCAGTTTACGGTCTGAATACGAGCAGTACTTC